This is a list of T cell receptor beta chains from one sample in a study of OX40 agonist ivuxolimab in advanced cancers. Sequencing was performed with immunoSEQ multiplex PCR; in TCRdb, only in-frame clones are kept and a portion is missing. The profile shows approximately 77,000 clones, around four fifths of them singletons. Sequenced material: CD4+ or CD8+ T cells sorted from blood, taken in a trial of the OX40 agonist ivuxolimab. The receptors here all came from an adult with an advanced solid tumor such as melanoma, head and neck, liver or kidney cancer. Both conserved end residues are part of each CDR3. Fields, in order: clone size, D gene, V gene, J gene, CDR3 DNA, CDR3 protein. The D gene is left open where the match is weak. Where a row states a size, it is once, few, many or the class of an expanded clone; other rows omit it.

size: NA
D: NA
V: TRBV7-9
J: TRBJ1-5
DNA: TGTGCCAGCAGCTTAAGTGGGGGGTCAGTTTTTGAGAGGCAGCCCCAGCATTTT
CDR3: CASSLSGGSVFERQPQHF

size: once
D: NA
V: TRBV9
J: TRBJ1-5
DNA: TGTGCCAGCAGCGTAGGGAGAGATCAGCCCCAGCATTTT
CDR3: CASSVGRDQPQHF

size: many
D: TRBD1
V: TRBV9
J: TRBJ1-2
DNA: TGTGCCAGCAGCGCGGGGGGACAGAGCCACTATGGCTACACCTTC
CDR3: CASSAGGQSHYGYTF

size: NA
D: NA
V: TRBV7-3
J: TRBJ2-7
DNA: TGTGCCAGCAGTCCGAACATCGCCTCCTACGAGCAGTACTTC
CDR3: CASSPNIASYEQYF

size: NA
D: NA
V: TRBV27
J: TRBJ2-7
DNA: TGTGCCAGCAGTACGCCGAGAGGGGCGCACAAAAGCTCCTACGAGCAGTACTTC
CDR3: CASSTPRGAHKSSYEQYF

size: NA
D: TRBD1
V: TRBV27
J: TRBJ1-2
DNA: TGTGCCAGCAGTTTCCGACAGGGGGCCACTGGCGGCTACACCTTC
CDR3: CASSFRQGATGGYTF

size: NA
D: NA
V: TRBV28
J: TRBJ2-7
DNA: TGTGCCAGCACTTCTGGCCCCTGGACAGAGCAGTACTTC
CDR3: CASTSGPWTEQYF

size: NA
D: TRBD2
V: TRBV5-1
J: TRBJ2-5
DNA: TGCGCCAGCAGCTGGACTAGCGGGGCCCAAGAGACCCAGTACTTC
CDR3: CASSWTSGAQETQYF

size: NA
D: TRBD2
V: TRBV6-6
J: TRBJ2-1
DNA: TGTGCCAGCAGTTACAGACTAGCGGGGGAGGACAATGAGCAGTTCTTC
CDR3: CASSYRLAGEDNEQFF

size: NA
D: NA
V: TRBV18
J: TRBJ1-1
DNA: TGTGCCAGCTCAACGGGGGGAAGGACTGAAGCTTTCTTT
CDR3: CASSTGGRTEAFF

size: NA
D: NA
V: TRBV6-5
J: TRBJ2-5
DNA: TGTGCCAGCAGTTACTCGATACTAGACCAAGAGACCCAGTACTTC
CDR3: CASSYSILDQETQYF

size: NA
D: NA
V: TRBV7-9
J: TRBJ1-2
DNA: TGTGCCAGCAGTCAAGTCCAGGGTCAAAGGGCCTATGGCTACACCTTC
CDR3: CASSQVQGQRAYGYTF

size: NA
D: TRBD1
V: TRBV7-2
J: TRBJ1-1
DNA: TGTGCCAGCAGCTCTCACCGGGACAGTGACGCTTTCTTT
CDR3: CASSSHRDSDAFF

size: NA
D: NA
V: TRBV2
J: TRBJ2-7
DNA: TGTGCCAGCAGTGAAAGTCCCTACGAGCAGTACTTC
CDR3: CASSESPYEQYF

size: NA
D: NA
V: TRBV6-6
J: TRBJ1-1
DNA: TGTGCCAGCATTGGGACCTCGAGGACTTTCTTT
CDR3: CASIGTSRTFF

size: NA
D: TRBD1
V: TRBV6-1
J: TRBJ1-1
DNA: TGTGCCAGCAGTGTTCAGGTGGACAGGGAAGCTTTCTTT
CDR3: CASSVQVDREAFF

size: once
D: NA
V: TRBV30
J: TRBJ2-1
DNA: TGTGCCTGGAGGCTCCGGGACCGCCGGGGAGCCGGTTCCTACAATGAGCAGTTCTTC
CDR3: CAWRLRDRRGAGSYNEQFF

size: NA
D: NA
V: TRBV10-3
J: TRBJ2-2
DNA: TGTGCCATCAGTGGGCTCCCGTACACCGGGGAGCTGTTTTTT
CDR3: CAISGLPYTGELFF

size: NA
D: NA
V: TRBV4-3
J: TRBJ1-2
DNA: TGCGCCAGCAGCCCCCAGGGTAGGGTCTATGGCTACACCTTC
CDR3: CASSPQGRVYGYTF

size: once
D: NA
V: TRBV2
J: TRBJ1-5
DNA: TGTGCCAGCAGTGACGGAGGCAATCAGCCCCAGCATTTT
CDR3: CASSDGGNQPQHF

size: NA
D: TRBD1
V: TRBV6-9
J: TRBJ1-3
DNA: TGTGCCAGCAGGGGGACAGGGGGCAATGGAAACACCATATATTTT
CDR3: CASRGTGGNGNTIYF

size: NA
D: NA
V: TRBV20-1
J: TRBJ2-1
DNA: TGCAGTGCTAACCGAAACGAGCAGTTCTTC
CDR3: CSANRNEQFF

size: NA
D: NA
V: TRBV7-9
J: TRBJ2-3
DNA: TGTGCCAGCAGCCTAGCTAGCACAGATACGCAGTATTTT
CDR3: CASSLASTDTQYF

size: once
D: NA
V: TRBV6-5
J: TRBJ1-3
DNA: TGTGCCAGCAGTTACTCGTTCAGGAGTGGAAACACCATATATTTT
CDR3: CASSYSFRSGNTIYF

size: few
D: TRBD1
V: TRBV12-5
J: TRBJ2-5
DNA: TGTGCTAGTGGTTTGGGACAGGGGGAGACCCAGTACTTC
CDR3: CASGLGQGETQYF

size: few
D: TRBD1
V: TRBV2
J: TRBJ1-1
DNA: TGTGCCAGCAGCCGAAACCGACAGGGGGGCACTGAAGCTTTCTTT
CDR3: CASSRNRQGGTEAFF

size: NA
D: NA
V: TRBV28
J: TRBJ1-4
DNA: TGTGCCAGCAGGCATGCAACTAATGAAAAACTGTTTTTT
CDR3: CASRHATNEKLFF

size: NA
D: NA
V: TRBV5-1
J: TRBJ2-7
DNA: TGCGCCAGCACCCAAGGAGGTTCCTCCTACGAGCAGTACTTC
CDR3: CASTQGGSSYEQYF

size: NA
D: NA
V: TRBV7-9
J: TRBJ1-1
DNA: TGTGCCAGCAGCTTAACCGACAGGATCACTGAAGCTTTCTTT
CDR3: CASSLTDRITEAFF

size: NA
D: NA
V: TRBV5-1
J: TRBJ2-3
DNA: TGCGCCAGCAGCCCAGGACTACTCAGCACAGATACGCAGTATTTT
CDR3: CASSPGLLSTDTQYF

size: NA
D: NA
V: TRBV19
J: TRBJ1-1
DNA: TGTGCCAGTACCGAAAGGACAGAGAACACTGAAGCTTTCTTT
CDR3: CASTERTENTEAFF

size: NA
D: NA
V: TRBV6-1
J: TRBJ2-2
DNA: TGTGCCAGCAGTGGACAGGCAGGGTTCGCCGGGGAGCTGTTTTTT
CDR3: CASSGQAGFAGELFF

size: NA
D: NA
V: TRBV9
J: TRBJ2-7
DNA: TGTGCCAGCAGCACCCTGGGGGGTTACGAGCAGTACTTC
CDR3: CASSTLGGYEQYF

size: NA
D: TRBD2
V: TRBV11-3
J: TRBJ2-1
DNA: TGTGCCAGCAGCTTGACTAGCGGGAGGCATGAGCAGTTCTTC
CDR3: CASSLTSGRHEQFF

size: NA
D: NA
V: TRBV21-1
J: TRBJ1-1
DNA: TGTGCCAGCATCCAAAGACGAAACACTGAAGCTTTCTTT
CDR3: CASIQRRNTEAFF

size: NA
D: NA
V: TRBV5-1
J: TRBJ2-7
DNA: TGCGCCAGCGGACCACCAAACCTCGGCGAGCAGTACTTC
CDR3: CASGPPNLGEQYF

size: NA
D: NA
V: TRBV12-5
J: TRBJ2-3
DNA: TGTGCTAGTGGTTTCCAAACAGATACGCAGTATTTT
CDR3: CASGFQTDTQYF

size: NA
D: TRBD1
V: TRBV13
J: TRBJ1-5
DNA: TGTGCCAGCAGCCTCTCCGGGACAGGGAGTCAGCCCCAGCATTTT
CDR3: CASSLSGTGSQPQHF

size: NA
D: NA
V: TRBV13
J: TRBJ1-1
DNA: TGTGCCAGCAGCTTAGGAGGGGGGATGAACACTGAAGCTTTCTTT
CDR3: CASSLGGGMNTEAFF

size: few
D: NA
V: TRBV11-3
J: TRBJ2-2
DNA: TGTGCCAGCAGCTTAAGGACCGGGGAGCTGTTTTTT
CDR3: CASSLRTGELFF

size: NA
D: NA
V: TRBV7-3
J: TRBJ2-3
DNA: TGTGCCAGCAGCTTATTGCGGTCATCAGATACGCAGTATTTT
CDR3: CASSLLRSSDTQYF

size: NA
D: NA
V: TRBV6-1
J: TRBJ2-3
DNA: TGTGCCAGCAGTGGGGAAGAGCGGGGCACAGATACGCAGTATTTT
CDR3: CASSGEERGTDTQYF

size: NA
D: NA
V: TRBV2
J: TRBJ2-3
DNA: TGTGCCAGCAGTGAAGCGGGGGGCGGTATACTAGGCACAGATACGCAGTATTTT
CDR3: CASSEAGGGILGTDTQYF

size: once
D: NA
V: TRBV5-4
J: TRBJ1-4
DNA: TGTGCCAGCAGCTTTTCAGGGGTAGGAGAAAAACTGTTTTTT
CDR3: CASSFSGVGEKLFF